Listed below are T cell receptor beta chains from one sample, sequenced in a study of shared T cell receptors in the human thymus. Clones were read by immunoSEQ multiplex PCR, and TCRdb kept only the in-frame ones, dropping some. The profile shows some 700,000 clones, approximately 87% of them singletons. These records were also assigned to another study, of human thymus T cells.

Sequencing was carried out using thymocytes. The receptors derive from a boy younger than two with a congenital heart defect. CDR3s include the opening cysteine and the closing phenylalanine or tryptophan. A D gene is named only where the DNA matches it firmly.

d_call	v_call	j_call	cdr3_aa	cdr3_nt
NA	TRBV6-5	TRBJ1-5	CASSYSGQTSNQPQHF	TGTGCCAGCAGTTACTCCGGACAGACCTCCAATCAGCCCCAGCATTTT
NA	TRBV25-1	TRBJ1-1	CASSDPPRAFF	TGTGCCAGCAGTGACCCCCCCCGAGCTTTCTTT
NA	TRBV18	TRBJ2-3	CASSPGARLLTDTQYF	TGTGCCAGCTCACCAGGGGCCCGGCTTTTGACAGATACGCAGTATTTT
TRBD1	TRBV2	TRBJ1-1	CASSEDRLGVWAFAEAFF	TGTGCCAGCAGTGAGGACAGGCTTGGGGTTTGGGCATTCGCTGAAGCTTTCTTT
TRBD1	TRBV5-8	TRBJ1-4	CASSSSQGANEKLFF	TGTGCCAGCAGCTCTAGCCAGGGGGCTAATGAAAAACTGTTTTTT
NA	TRBV5-6	TRBJ2-1	CASSLRGPVDEQFF	TGTGCCAGCAGCTTGAGGGGCCCGGTCGATGAGCAGTTCTTC
NA	TRBV2	TRBJ2-7	CASSDPGLYYEQYF	TGTGCCAGCAGTGACCCGGGACTTTACTACGAGCAGTACTTC
TRBD1	TRBV5-1	TRBJ2-3	CASSPGQGAGGPSTDTQYF	TGCGCCAGCAGCCCCGGACAGGGGGCAGGGGGACCTAGCACAGATACGCAGTATTTT
NA	TRBV28	TRBJ2-7	CASSFAGEYEQYF	TGTGCCAGCAGTTTTGCAGGGGAGTACGAGCAGTACTTC
NA	TRBV5-5	TRBJ1-1	CASSLGGQPLNTEAFF	TGTGCCAGCAGCTTGGGAGGACAGCCTCTGAACACTGAAGCTTTCTTT